The 28 T cell receptor beta chains listed next were all sequenced from one sample in a study of identical twins. One entry per CDR3 protein results from TCRdb running MiXCR on the 5' RACE reads. The sample includes about 550,000 distinct CDR3 sequences, 20% to 25% of them seen just once. This sample also appeared in a second study, on yellow fever vaccine responses in identical twins.

The sample was CD4+ T cells sorted from blood. The source is a woman younger than 30 in good health.

This clonotype was observed a handful of times. This chain joins TRBV7-9 and TRBJ2-1; no definite D call. V lost 6 bases, J lost 9 bases, and 21 bases lay in between. This CDR3 is built from 15 residues. The germline V gene encodes CDR1 SEHNR and CDR2 FQNEAQ (reference sequence). CDR3 protein: CASRSRIGDGGEQFF. As DNA, the CDR3 is TGTGCCAGCAGATCACGGATAGGCGACGGTGGTGAGCAGTTCTTC.

This rearrangement joins TRBV6-1 to TRBJ2-5; TRBD2 might be the D (6 bases). Germline values: CDR1 MNHNS, CDR2 SASEGT. CDR3 length: 17 amino acids. V was trimmed by 6 bases and J by 3 bases, leaving 23 bases between them. CDR3 nucleotide sequence: TGTGCCAGCAGCCCGCTGCGCGGGGAGAGGGGAAAAGAGACCCAGTACTTC. Protein product: CASSPLRGERGKETQYF.

In this sample, this clonotype turned up a few times. J is TRBJ1-4 and V is TRBV7-2; no reliable D call. Germline lookup yields CDR1 SGHTA and CDR2 FQGNSA. The CDR3 has 14 residues. The V and J ends lost 4 bases and 8 bases respectively, with 14 bases between them. CDR3 bases: TGTGCCAGCAGCTCCCCCCCAGGAGGCGAAAAACTGTTTTTT. It is translated as CASSSPPGGEKLFF.

The sample holds a few counts of this clonotype. The chain recombines TRBV20-1 with TRBJ2-7; tentative D call: TRBD2 (6 bases). Germline CDR1 reads DFQATT; CDR2 reads SNEGSKA (reference sequence). The V end lost 3 bases, the J end lost 2 bases, and 8 bases lay between the germline ends. The CDR3 length is 12 residues. CDR3: CSASGGAYEQYF. CDR3 coding DNA: TGCAGTGCTAGCGGGGGAGCCTACGAGCAGTACTTC.

The gene calls are TRBV13 and TRBJ2-7; TRBD2 matches at 10 bases. Germline CDR1 reads PRHDT; CDR2 reads FYEKMQ (reference sequence). The CDR3 covers 15 residues. V was clipped by 5 bases and J by 3 bases; unmatched bases: 7. For the CDR3, the DNA is TGTGCCAGCAGCGCCGGACTAGCGGAAAACTACGAGCAGTACTTC. It codes for CASSAGLAENYEQYF.

The V gene is TRBV4-2, the J gene TRBJ2-2; D unresolved. This CDR3 has 11 amino acids. Trimming shortened V by 5 bases and J by 12 bases, and 10 bases separated the two germline ends. CDR1 and CDR2 (germline): LGHNA, YNFKEQ. The CDR3, as DNA: TGTGCCAGCAGCGGACCCACCCAGCTGTTTTTT. Translated, it gives CASSGPTQLFF.

This chain uses TRBV6-5 with TRBJ2-1, with unresolved D. Germline V gene data show CDR1 as MNHEY and CDR2 as SVGAGI. Trimming took 0 bases from V and 5 from J, leaving 11 bases between them. This CDR3 has 15 residues. The CDR3 region is CASSYSAEAHNEQFF. Written as DNA, the CDR3 is TGTGCCAGCAGTTACTCGGCTGAAGCTCACAATGAGCAGTTCTTC.

There are a few counts of this clonotype. The CDR3 DNA sequence: TGTGCCAGCAGCCCGGGAATATCGAGCACCGGGGAGCTGTTTTTT. It specifies CASSPGISSTGELFF. V is TRBV3-1 and J is TRBJ2-2, with a weak D call TRBD2 (5 bases). The CDR3 covers 15 residues. V lost 4 bases to trimming and J lost 4 bases, with 13 bases between them. CDR1 LGHDT and CDR2 YNNKEL come from the germline V gene (reference sequence).

V gene TRBV7-6 combines with J gene TRBJ2-1; 14 nucleotides align to TRBD2. The CDR3 spans 23 residues. Germline CDR1 is SGHVS and CDR2 is FNYEAQ. V was pared by 3 bases and J by 3 bases, with 22 bases of the junction left unmatched. The CDR3 bases are TGTGCCAGCAGCTTGAACCCTCCCCAACCGGGACTAGCGGGAGAAGGGTACTACAATGAGCAGTTCTTC. Translation: CASSLNPPQPGLAGEGYYNEQFF.

This clonotype was detected a few times. This chain connects TRBV7-2 to TRBJ1-3; D gene ambiguous. The V end lost 9 bases, the J end lost 2 bases, and 17 bases lay between the germline ends. The germline gives CDR1 SGHTA, CDR2 FQGNSA. The CDR3 consists of 15 residues. The CDR3 DNA sequence: TGTGCCAGTAGCCCGGGAGGCGGACCTGGAAACACCATATATTTT. Translation: CASSPGGGPGNTIYF.

This sequence joins TRBV7-9 and TRBJ1-1; 8 bases agree with TRBD1. J lost 4 bases, V lost 5 bases, and 6 bases had no gene match. The CDR3 covers 14 residues. CDR1 and CDR2 (germline): SEHNR, FQNEAQ (reference sequence). The CDR3, as DNA: TGTGCCAGCAGCCCGACAGGGGTGGCCACTGAAGCTTTCTTT. It specifies CASSPTGVATEAFF.

There are a few counts of this clonotype. The V gene is TRBV7-9, the J gene TRBJ1-6, with 9 bases that match TRBD1. The V and J ends lost 1 base and 9 bases, in that order; junction bases with no gene match: 7. This CDR3 is 16 amino acids long. Per the germline V gene, CDR1 is SEHNR and CDR2 is FQNEAQ (reference sequence). CDR3 DNA sequence: TGTGCCAGCAGCTTAGGGGGACAGGGTGTCGGTTCACCCCTCCACTTT. Protein product: CASSLGGQGVGSPLHF.

J is TRBJ2-3 and V is TRBV24-1; 10 nucleotides agree with TRBD2. With 4 bases clipped from V and 3 bases from J, the junction kept 6 bases outside the gene matches. This CDR3 has 16 residues. Germline lookup yields CDR1 KGHDR and CDR2 SFDVKD. The CDR3 bases are TGTGCCACCAGTGACTGGACTAGCGGAGGAACAGATACGCAGTATTTT. Encoded protein: CATSDWTSGGTDTQYF.

This clonotype came up a few times. The chain carries TRBV7-8 and TRBJ2-7; unclear D gene. The V gene's germline CDR1 is SGHVS and CDR2 FQNEAQ. Trimming pared 0 bases from V and 3 bases from J, leaving 12 bases between. The CDR3 consists of 15 residues. The CDR3 DNA reads as TGTGCCAGCAGCTTAGCCGACCAGAGCCTCTACGAGCAGTACTTC. This codes for CASSLADQSLYEQYF.

This clonotype occurred a few times. This rearrangement joins TRBV3-1 to TRBJ2-7; 9 bases line up with TRBD1. V dropped 3 bases and J dropped 2; count of bases not matched to a gene: 8. In germline, CDR1 is LGHDT, CDR2 YNNKEL (reference sequence). This CDR3 has 16 amino acids. CDR3 sequence: CASSHGGRTGAYEQYF. Here the CDR3 DNA reads TGTGCCAGCAGCCACGGAGGGAGGACAGGGGCCTACGAGCAGTACTTC.

The rearrangement links TRBV5-1 to TRBJ2-5; D uncertain. The CDR3 covers 15 residues. The V end was cut by 4 bases, the J end by 2 bases, with 15 bases between. CDR1 and CDR2 from the germline V gene are SGHRS and YFSETQ. The CDR3 nucleotides are TGCGCCAGCAGCGCTACCCAGACCGGGCAAGAGACCCAGTACTTC. Translation gives CASSATQTGQETQYF.

V usage is TRBV20-1 and J usage is TRBJ2-7; unclear D gene. The V end was cut by 4 bases, the J end by 4 bases, with 11 bases between. The CDR3 totals 12 residues. The V gene's germline CDR1 is DFQATT and CDR2 SNEGSKA (reference sequence). CDR3 region: CSATRASYEQYV. The CDR3 bases are TGCAGTGCTACCCGAGCTTCTTACGAGCAGTACGTC.

The sample holds a few counts of this clonotype. The J gene is TRBJ2-2, the V gene TRBV28, with 10 bases matching TRBD1. The CDR3 loop spans 17 amino acids. V lost 6 bases and J lost 6; bases outside the gene matches: 13. Germline-derived CDR1 and CDR2 are MDHEN and SYDVKM. DNA for the CDR3: TGTGCCAGCAGATCAGTCAACCGGGACAGGGGCGCCGGGGAGCTGTTTTTT. Its protein is CASRSVNRDRGAGELFF.

This clonotype came up a few times. The CDR3 region has the DNA TGCAGTGCTCCTAGCGGGACGGAGGGCTCCTACAATGAGCAGTTCTTC. It codes for CSAPSGTEGSYNEQFF. The chain combines TRBV20-1 with TRBJ2-1; 9 nucleotides align to TRBD2. The length of the CDR3 is 16 residues. Germline lookup yields CDR1 DFQATT and CDR2 SNEGSKA (reference sequence). V trimming: 5 bases; J trimming: 0 bases; junction bases outside the gene matches: 8.

This clonotype was picked up many times. The chain recombines TRBV5-1 with TRBJ2-1; 8 bases are shared with TRBD1. This CDR3 region has 12 residues. V was clipped by 5 bases and J by 9 bases; unmatched bases: 4. CDR1 is SGHRS and CDR2 is YFSETQ in the germline V gene. CDR3 DNA sequence: TGCGCCAGCAGTTTAACAGGGGGTGAGCAGTTCTTC. It specifies CASSLTGGEQFF. The full variable domain, rest sourced from reference TRBV5-1 and TRBJ2-1, is KAGVTQTPRYLIKTRGQQVTLSCSPISGHRSVSWYQQTPGQGLQFLFEYFSETQRNKGNFPGRFSGRQFSNSRSEMNVSTLELGDSALYLCASSLTGGEQFFGPGTRLTVL.

The chain recombines TRBV24-1 with TRBJ2-7, with 7 bases lining up with TRBD1. The CDR3 is 14 amino acids. With 4 bases clipped from V and 2 bases from J, the junction kept 4 bases outside the gene matches. Germline CDR1 and CDR2: KGHDR and SFDVKD. The DNA for the CDR3 is TGTGCCACCAGTGAATCGGGACAGCCCTACGAGCAGTACTTC. Residues: CATSESGQPYEQYF.

V usage is TRBV5-6 and J usage is TRBJ2-1, with a weak D call TRBD2 (5 bases). The CDR3 covers 11 residues. CDR1 and CDR2 from the germline V gene are SGHDT and YYEEEE. V was clipped by 4 bases and J by 10 bases, with 9 bases between them. In DNA, the CDR3 is TGTGCCAGCAGCCAAAGGAGGGAGCAGTTCTTC. Its translation is CASSQRREQFF.

The J gene is TRBJ2-1, the V gene TRBV7-2; no definite D call. CDR3 size: 13 residues. Between the trimmed V and J ends, which lost 2 bases and 10 bases, there was a span of 12 bases. The germline V gene has CDR1 SGHTA and CDR2 FQGNSA. The CDR3 DNA sequence: TGTGCCAGCAGCTTATCTTTAGGTGGGGAGCAGTTCTTC. This codes for CASSLSLGGEQFF.

The rearrangement joins TRBV2 to TRBJ2-7, with 11 bases that match TRBD2. V shed 3 bases and J 7 bases; nucleotides not matched to a gene: 5. This CDR3 region has 14 residues. Germline CDR1 reads SNHLY; CDR2 reads FYNNEI. Here the CDR3 reads CASSEASGRWEQYF. CDR3 DNA: TGTGCCAGCAGTGAGGCTAGCGGGAGGTGGGAGCAGTACTTC.

The rearrangement uses TRBV15 and TRBJ2-3; TRBD2 agrees at 9 bases. V dropped 0 bases and J dropped 4; count of bases not matched to a gene: 8. The CDR3 is 17 residues long. The germline V gene encodes CDR1 LNHNV and CDR2 YYDKDF (reference sequence). This CDR3 is CATSRDGAAGGADTQYF. The DNA of the CDR3 is TGTGCCACCAGCAGAGATGGGGCTGCGGGAGGGGCAGATACGCAGTATTTT. The entire variable domain, with the rest obtained from reference TRBV15 and TRBJ2-3, is as follows: DAMVIQNPRYQVTQFGKPVTLSCSQTLNHNVMYWYQQKSSQAPKLLFHYYDKDFNNEADTPDNFQSRRPNTSFCFLDIRSPGLGDTAMYLCATSRDGAAGGADTQYFGPGTRLTVL.

The chain is built from TRBV6-5 and TRBJ2-1, with 9 positions matching TRBD1. V lost 0 bases and J lost 6; bases outside the gene matches: 9. CDR1 MNHEY and CDR2 SVGAGI come from the germline V gene. The CDR3 has 17 residues. DNA of the CDR3: TGTGCCAGCAGTTACTCGAGGACAGGGGATTCGATCAATGAGCAGTTCTTC. Translating it yields CASSYSRTGDSINEQFF.

V gene TRBV2 combines with J gene TRBJ2-2; 10 bases are a match to TRBD1. Germline values: CDR1 SNHLY, CDR2 FYNNEI. This CDR3 has 16 amino acids. The V gene end was trimmed by 8 bases and the J gene end by 6 bases; junction bases not matched to a gene: 12. CDR3 sequence reads: CASPAPGTGESGELFF. The CDR3 DNA reads TGTGCCAGCCCCGCGCCCGGGACAGGGGAGTCCGGGGAGCTGTTTTTT.

This clonotype was seen only a few times. V and J are TRBV3-1 and TRBJ1-1; the D is unclear. Germline-derived CDR1 and CDR2 are LGHDT and YNNKEL (reference sequence). With 1 base removed from V and 5 bases from J, the gap between germline ends came to 14 bases. CDR3 size: 15 residues. CDR3 DNA sequence: TGTGCCAGCAGCCAAGTAATACTCCCCCTGACTGAAGCTTTCTTT. Translation: CASSQVILPLTEAFF.